A selection of T cell receptor beta chains follows, all from one sample in a study of T cells in Graves' hyperthyroidism and ophthalmopathy. TCRdb re-analysed the multiplex PCR reads in MiXCR, keeping a single row per CDR3 protein. The table shows hundreds of thousands of distinct CDR3 sequences, with just under 15% occurring only once. The material sequenced was blood. The receptors were sampled from a woman between 25 and 40 years old with Graves' hyperthyroidism. CDR3s include the opening cysteine and the closing phenylalanine or tryptophan. Fields, in order: D gene, clone size, CDR3 length, J gene, V gene, CDR3 protein, CDR3 DNA. The D gene is left open where the match is weak. Clone size is given for some rows only: seen once, a few or many times, or a class if the clone is expanded.

D gene: NA
clone size: NA
CDR3 length: 15
J gene: TRBJ1-5
V gene: TRBV19
CDR3 protein: CASSTGLRSNQPQHF
CDR3 DNA: TGTGCCAGTAGCACAGGGTTGAGGAGCAATCAGCCCCAGCATTTT

D gene: NA
clone size: NA
CDR3 length: 13
J gene: TRBJ1-2
V gene: TRBV2
CDR3 protein: CASSRDEDYGYTF
CDR3 DNA: TGTGCCAGCAGCCGGGACGAAGACTATGGCTACACCTTC

D gene: NA
clone size: many
CDR3 length: 13
J gene: TRBJ2-1
V gene: TRBV20-1
CDR3 protein: CTFRDSSYNEQFF
CDR3 DNA: TGCACGTTCCGGGACTCTTCCTACAATGAGCAGTTCTTC

D gene: TRBD2
clone size: many
CDR3 length: 15
J gene: TRBJ2-7
V gene: TRBV24-1
CDR3 protein: CATSRLAGVSYEQYF
CDR3 DNA: TGTGCCACGAGTAGGCTAGCGGGAGTCTCCTACGAGCAGTACTTC

D gene: NA
clone size: NA
CDR3 length: 17
J gene: TRBJ2-2
V gene: TRBV6-1
CDR3 protein: CASSVARGEPNTGELFF
CDR3 DNA: TGTGCCAGCAGCGTAGCGCGTGGGGAGCCAAACACCGGGGAGCTGTTTTTT

D gene: NA
clone size: many
CDR3 length: 13
J gene: TRBJ2-7
V gene: TRBV11-2
CDR3 protein: CASSLDADYEQYF
CDR3 DNA: TGTGCCAGCAGCTTAGATGCGGACTACGAGCAGTACTTC

D gene: NA
clone size: many
CDR3 length: 13
J gene: TRBJ2-1
V gene: TRBV11-2
CDR3 protein: CASSFTRGNEQFF
CDR3 DNA: TGTGCCAGCAGCTTTACCCGGGGCAATGAGCAGTTCTTC

D gene: NA
clone size: many
CDR3 length: 11
J gene: TRBJ1-1
V gene: TRBV28
CDR3 protein: CASSSGTKAFF
CDR3 DNA: TGTGCCAGCAGTTCCGGGACAAAAGCTTTCTTT

D gene: TRBD1
clone size: many
CDR3 length: 14
J gene: TRBJ1-1
V gene: TRBV11-2
CDR3 protein: CASSARQGDTEAFF
CDR3 DNA: TGTGCCAGCAGCGCCAGACAGGGTGACACTGAAGCTTTCTTT

D gene: NA
clone size: few
CDR3 length: 13
J gene: TRBJ2-1
V gene: TRBV19
CDR3 protein: CASNPGSWNEQFF
CDR3 DNA: TGTGCCAGTAACCCCGGCAGTTGGAATGAGCAGTTCTTC

D gene: NA
clone size: NA
CDR3 length: 14
J gene: TRBJ1-1
V gene: TRBV5-1
CDR3 protein: CASRGKGENTEAFF
CDR3 DNA: TGCGCCAGCAGGGGAAAGGGGGAGAACACTGAAGCTTTCTTT

D gene: TRBD2
clone size: NA
CDR3 length: 18
J gene: TRBJ2-1
V gene: TRBV4-1
CDR3 protein: CASSQDRGGLAGAGEQFF
CDR3 DNA: TGCGCCAGCAGCCAAGATCGAGGGGGACTAGCGGGAGCTGGTGAGCAGTTCTTC

D gene: TRBD1
clone size: few
CDR3 length: 15
J gene: TRBJ1-6
V gene: TRBV12-3/TRBV12-4
CDR3 protein: CASSRSTGGTSPLHF
CDR3 DNA: TGTGCCAGCAGTCGGTCGACAGGGGGCACTTCACCCCTCCACTTT

D gene: TRBD1
clone size: few
CDR3 length: 19
J gene: TRBJ2-6
V gene: TRBV24-1
CDR3 protein: CATSDSGQGGDFGANVLTF
CDR3 DNA: TGTGCCACCAGTGATTCGGGACAGGGAGGAGATTTTGGGGCCAACGTCCTGACTTTC

D gene: TRBD1
clone size: NA
CDR3 length: 15
J gene: TRBJ2-1
V gene: TRBV11-2
CDR3 protein: CASSSPGQGVDEQFF
CDR3 DNA: TGTGCCAGCAGCTCACCGGGACAGGGGGTGGATGAGCAGTTCTTC

D gene: NA
clone size: many
CDR3 length: 15
J gene: TRBJ2-5
V gene: TRBV19
CDR3 protein: CASSIGGRLQETQYF
CDR3 DNA: TGTGCCAGTAGTATAGGGGGACGGCTCCAAGAGACCCAGTACTTC

D gene: NA
clone size: few
CDR3 length: 14
J gene: TRBJ1-2
V gene: TRBV7-6
CDR3 protein: CASSPPDRPWGYTF
CDR3 DNA: TGTGCCAGCAGCCCCCCGGACAGACCGTGGGGCTACACCTTC

D gene: TRBD1
clone size: few
CDR3 length: 14
J gene: TRBJ1-4
V gene: TRBV20-1
CDR3 protein: CSARETGREEKLFF
CDR3 DNA: TGCAGTGCTAGGGAGACAGGGAGGGAAGAAAAACTGTTTTTT

D gene: TRBD1
clone size: many
CDR3 length: 14
J gene: TRBJ2-3
V gene: TRBV27
CDR3 protein: CASSGPQGGDTQYF
CDR3 DNA: TGTGCCAGCAGTGGCCCACAGGGGGGAGATACGCAGTATTTT

D gene: NA
clone size: few
CDR3 length: 14
J gene: TRBJ2-7
V gene: TRBV5-4
CDR3 protein: CASILDNRSYEQYF
CDR3 DNA: TGTGCCAGTATTCTGGACAATCGGTCCTACGAGCAGTACTTC

D gene: TRBD1
clone size: many
CDR3 length: 13
J gene: TRBJ1-1
V gene: TRBV28
CDR3 protein: CATRGQRNTEAFF
CDR3 DNA: TGTGCCACCCGGGGACAGAGAAACACTGAAGCTTTCTTT

D gene: TRBD2
clone size: NA
CDR3 length: 13
J gene: TRBJ2-1
V gene: TRBV24-1
CDR3 protein: CATQGLAGNEQFF
CDR3 DNA: TGTGCCACGCAGGGACTAGCGGGCAATGAGCAGTTCTTC

D gene: TRBD2
clone size: few
CDR3 length: 14
J gene: TRBJ2-2
V gene: TRBV6-5
CDR3 protein: CASSYSLATGELFF
CDR3 DNA: TGTGCCAGCAGTTACTCACTAGCGACCGGGGAGCTGTTTTTT

D gene: TRBD2
clone size: few
CDR3 length: 20
J gene: TRBJ2-1
V gene: TRBV7-6
CDR3 protein: CASSLGWRASGHKAYNEQFF
CDR3 DNA: TGTGCCAGCAGCTTAGGTTGGCGGGCTAGCGGTCACAAGGCGTACAATGAGCAGTTCTTC

D gene: TRBD1
clone size: NA
CDR3 length: 16
J gene: TRBJ2-3
V gene: TRBV24-1
CDR3 protein: CATSDPGQGATDTQYF
CDR3 DNA: TGTGCCACCAGTGATCCCGGACAGGGAGCCACAGATACGCAGTATTTT